These 22 T cell receptor beta chains came from one sample sequenced in a study of beta chain features in type 1 diabetes. Study-wide points: Moderately but significantly shorter TCRB CDR3s were found in Type 1 diabetes patients in all four CD4+ subsets.

Expressed TCRB transcripts were sequenced because the entire RNA isolate underwent reverse transcription. TCRdb keeps only in-frame clones here, not all; method: immunoSEQ multiplex PCR. The sample carries some 150,000 clones, 9% recorded once. These TCRs are of unknown antigen specificity. Material for sequencing was central memory CD4+ T cells from blood. The receptors stem from a woman in her 30s with type 1 diabetes.

This clone was counted a few times. The V gene is TRBV6-1, the J gene TRBJ1-5; D is possibly TRBD1 (5 bases). Looked up from germline, CDR1 is MNHNS and CDR2 is SASEGT. The V gene lost 9 bases and the J gene lost 6 bases, with 15 bases spanning the gap. This CDR3 comprises 13 residues. The CDR3 DNA reads TGTGCCAGTAACGGGGGGTGGGGTCAGCCCCAGCATTTT. As protein: CASNGGWGQPQHF.

This chain connects TRBV7-9 to TRBJ2-7; TRBD1 matches 7 bases. The CDR3 spans 15 residues. With V trimmed by 5 bases and J by 3 bases, 10 bases remained unmatched. Germline lookup yields CDR1 SEHNR and CDR2 FQNEAQ (reference sequence). DNA for the CDR3: TGTGCCAGCAGCCTCCCCGGGACAGACAGCTACGAGCAGTACTTC. It translates to CASSLPGTDSYEQYF.

V and J are TRBV18 and TRBJ2-5, with TRBD2 matching over 7 bases. Looked up from germline, CDR1 is KGHSH and CDR2 is LQKENI. V lost 3 bases, J lost 11 bases, and 12 bases stayed unmatched. The CDR3 consists of 14 residues. The CDR3 DNA reads as TGTGCCAGCTCACCGATCGGAGGGGAGGGTGAGCAGTACTTC. It is translated as CASSPIGGEGEQYF.

This chain links TRBV28 with TRBJ2-1; weak D call: TRBD2 (7 bases). The germline V gene has CDR1 MDHEN and CDR2 SYDVKM. V lost 8 bases to trimming and J lost 15 bases, with 17 bases between them. The length of the CDR3 is 11 residues. The chain's CDR3 is CASGPGRGTFF. As DNA, the CDR3 is TGTGCCAGCGGGCCAGGGAGGGGGACGTTCTTC.

The genes are TRBV28 and TRBJ1-1, with a possible D match to TRBD1 (5 bases). Looked up from germline, CDR1 is MDHEN and CDR2 is SYDVKM. The CDR3 contains 12 residues. V shed 7 bases and J shed 8 bases, with 14 bases lying between them. The CDR3 nucleotides read TGTGCCAGCACCTGGGGCAGCAGAGAAGCTTTCTTT. Encoded protein: CASTWGSREAFF.

DNA for the CDR3: TGTGCCAGCAGCCGCAACAGGGACACTGAAGCTTTCTTT. This translates into CASSRNRDTEAFF. V usage is TRBV11-2 and J usage is TRBJ1-1; D is perhaps TRBD1 (6 bases). Trimming pared 5 bases from V and 3 bases from J, leaving 10 bases between. This CDR3 contains 13 residues. In germline, CDR1 is SGHAT, CDR2 FQNNGV.

V is TRBV7-3 and J is TRBJ2-3, with D hard to call. CDR1 is SGHTA, CDR2 FQGTGA, per germline. This CDR3 spans 13 amino acids. V was cut by 5 bases and J by 2 bases, with 8 bases left in between. The CDR3 DNA reads TGTGCCAGCAGCACTACCACCACAGATACGCAGTATTTT. Translating gives CASSTTTTDTQYF. Complete variable domain (other parts from reference TRBV7-3 and TRBJ2-3): GAGVSQTPSNKVTEKGKYVELRCDPISGHTALYWYRQSLGQGPEFLIYFQGTGAADDSGLPNDRFFAVRPEGSVSTLKIQRTERGDSAVYLCASSTTTTDTQYFGPGTRLTVL.

This clone showed up just a few times. This chain links TRBV15 with TRBJ2-7; tentatively, D is TRBD2 (5 bases). The CDR3 contains 14 residues. Germline loops: CDR1 LNHNV, CDR2 YYDKDF (reference sequence). Trimming removed 1 base at V and 0 bases at J, with 7 bases between. CDR3 bases: TGTGCCACCAGCAGAGGTGCGGGCTCCTACGAGCAGTACTTC. This translates into CATSRGAGSYEQYF. Drawing the rest from reference TRBV15 and TRBJ2-7, the complete variable domain is DAMVIQNPRYQVTQFGKPVTLSCSQTLNHNVMYWYQQKSSQAPKLLFHYYDKDFNNEADTPDNFQSRRPNTSFCFLDIRSPGLGDTAMYLCATSRGAGSYEQYFGPGTRLTVT.

V usage is TRBV28 and J usage is TRBJ2-1, with TRBD2 matching 8 bases. Germline CDR1 reads MDHEN; CDR2 reads SYDVKM. This CDR3 region has 16 residues. The ends lost 6 bases at V and 12 bases at J; junction bases unmatched: 19. The CDR3 DNA sequence: TGTGCCAGCAGCAAGTACCAGAACTCTATCGGGACTAGGCAGTTCTTC. Translating gives CASSKYQNSIGTRQFF.

The chain recombines TRBV4-1 with TRBJ1-5; D remains ambiguous. Trimming stripped 1 base from V and 4 bases from J, with 11 bases between. This CDR3 region has 15 residues. Germline-derived CDR1 and CDR2 are MGHRA and YSYEKL. The CDR3 DNA reads TGCGCCAGCAGCCAAGTACAGAAACCAAATCAGCCCCAGCATTTT. Translating it yields CASSQVQKPNQPQHF.

With respect to this clone: At one end the junction does not follow the germline gene, possibly because of a read error. The chain has TRBV7-3 and TRBJ2-5; 9 bases align to TRBD1. This CDR3 contains 13 residues. Germline V gene lookup returns CDR1 SGHTA and CDR2 FQGTGA. CDR3 sequence (DNA): TGCGCCAGCAGCCAAGGGGGACAGGGCATCCAGTACTTC. It yields the protein CASSQGGQGIQYF.

This chain joins TRBV6-4 and TRBJ2-1; possible D gene TRBD1, 6 bases. The ends were cut back, 4 bases at V and 6 bases at J, with 19 bases in the middle. Germline V CDR1 and CDR2: MRHNA, SNTAGT. The CDR3 runs 16 residues. The DNA of the CDR3 is TGTGCCAGCAGTGCTCAACAGGGCGGACGGGGCAATGAGCAGTTCTTC. Amino acid sequence: CASSAQQGGRGNEQFF.

The genes are TRBV5-4 and TRBJ1-2; 8 bases are a match to TRBD1. Looked up from germline, CDR1 is SGHNT and CDR2 is YYREEE (reference sequence). The CDR3 totals 16 residues. Unmatched junction bases numbered 12, after V lost 0 bases and J lost 8 bases. The CDR3 bases are TGTGCCAGCAGCTTGGGGTCAGGGGGCGAGGCCGGGGGCTACACCTTC. It specifies CASSLGSGGEAGGYTF.

This clone was picked up a small number of times. J is TRBJ1-2 and V is TRBV28, with D hard to call. With 11 bases removed from V and 2 bases from J, the gap between germline ends came to 9 bases. Germline V lookup: CDR1 MDHEN, CDR2 SYDVKM. The CDR3 runs 11 residues. The CDR3 sequence: CAVTGNYGYTF. The CDR3 DNA is TGTGCCGTCACGGGAAACTATGGCTACACCTTC.

CDR3 residues: CASSEFRYRTGGNQPQHF. CDR3 nucleotide sequence: TGTGCCAGCAGTGAATTCCGATACAGGACGGGGGGCAATCAGCCCCAGCATTTT. This sequence joins TRBV6-1 and TRBJ1-5; perhaps TRBD1 as D (5 bases). V lost 2 bases and J 2 bases, leaving 19 bases between the germline ends. The CDR3 length is 18 residues. The germline V gene encodes CDR1 MNHNS and CDR2 SASEGT.

This clone appeared many times. V gene TRBV5-4 combines with J gene TRBJ2-7, with TRBD2 matching 11 bases. CDR1 and CDR2 (germline): SGHNT, YYREEE (reference sequence). The CDR3 is made up of 16 amino acids. V dropped 5 bases and J dropped 2; count of bases not matched to a gene: 9. CDR3 coding DNA: TGTGCCAGCAGTCAACGTACTAGCGGGAGTACCTACGAGCAGTACTTC. As protein: CASSQRTSGSTYEQYF.

The rearrangement joins TRBV20-1 to TRBJ2-7; D remains ambiguous. The V end lost 2 bases, the J end lost 4 bases, and 6 bases lay between the germline ends. The CDR3 runs to 11 residues. The germline CDR1 and CDR2 sequences are DFQATT and SNEGSKA (reference sequence). The CDR3 loop is CSARSRYEQYF. The CDR3 DNA is TGCAGTGCTAGAAGCCGGTACGAGCAGTACTTC.

This chain uses TRBV5-4 with TRBJ1-2; TRBD1 aligns across 11 bases. With 4 bases clipped from V and 1 base from J, the junction kept 9 bases outside the gene matches. Per the germline V gene, CDR1 is SGHNT and CDR2 is YYREEE (reference sequence). The CDR3 runs to 17 residues. The CDR3 region is CASSPGQGAADNYGYTF. CDR3 nucleotide sequence: TGTGCCAGCAGCCCTGGACAGGGGGCGGCAGATAACTATGGCTACACCTTC. The complete variable domain, with remaining parts taken from reference TRBV5-4 and TRBJ1-2, reads ETGVTQSPTHLIKTRGQQVTLRCSSQSGHNTVSWYQQALGQGPQFIFQYYREEENGRGNFPPRFSGLQFPNYSSELNVNALELDDSALYLCASSPGQGAADNYGYTFGSGTRLTVV.

The chain recombines TRBV10-3 with TRBJ2-3, with 8 bases matching TRBD2. This CDR3 has 16 amino acids. The J segment lost 2 bases and the V segment lost 2 bases, leaving 6 bases of the junction unmatched. Germline CDR1 reads ENHRY; CDR2 reads SYGVKD. CDR3 nucleotide sequence: TGTGCCATCAGTGAGGGGGGTAGCGGGACCACAGATACGCAGTATTTT. Translating it yields CAISEGGSGTTDTQYF.

This rearrangement joins TRBV7-2 to TRBJ2-3, with D possibly matching TRBD1 (5 bases). The CDR3 has 14 amino acids. Trimming removed 5 bases from V and 4 bases from J, with 13 bases in between. Germline V gene sequence: CDR1 SGHTA, CDR2 FQGNSA. DNA of the CDR3: TGTGCCAGCAGCCAGGGCTCAGAGGCAGATACGCAGTATTTT. It specifies CASSQGSEADTQYF.

The J gene is TRBJ2-7, the V gene TRBV27; D is perhaps TRBD2 (5 bases). This CDR3 region has 14 residues. The V gene lost 0 bases and the J gene lost 1 base, with 7 bases spanning the gap. CDR1 is MNHEY, CDR2 SMNVEV, per germline (reference sequence). CDR3 protein: CASSLSRRSYEQYF. CDR3 coding DNA: TGTGCCAGCAGTTTATCGCGGAGGTCCTACGAGCAGTACTTC.

This clone was seen a handful of times. The V gene is TRBV9, the J gene TRBJ2-1; TRBD1 might be the D (6 bases). Trimming shortened V by 0 bases and J by 4 bases, and 14 bases separated the two germline ends. The CDR3 spans 16 residues. The germline V gene encodes CDR1 SGDLS and CDR2 YYNGEE. The CDR3 coding sequence is TGTGCCAGCAGCGTAGTTGAGGCAGGGGCGTACAATGAGCAGTTCTTC. Its translation is CASSVVEAGAYNEQFF.